Following are 10 T cell receptor beta chains from one sample sequenced in a study of T cell clonality in common variable immunodeficiency. Study results and limitations: Fewer deletions and N-nucleotide insertions were reportedly seen in common variable immunodeficiency TCR beta sequences.

The method was immunoSEQ multiplex PCR; TCRdb's version includes in-frame clones alone and lacks a portion of them. The table lists about 19,000 clones, with no singletons. No antigen is known for these receptors. The material sequenced was peripheral blood mononuclear cells. The receptors derive from a human donor with common variable immunodeficiency.

This clone has a handful of counts. Read data end 3 residues before the CDR3 end; the end is taken from the germline J gene. This rearrangement joins TRBV7-2 to TRBJ2-7; 7 positions agree with TRBD1. The CDR3 is 14 amino acids. The V segment lost 4 bases and the J segment 3 bases; nucleotides outside the gene matches: 6. Germline V gene lookup returns CDR1 SGHTA and CDR2 FQGNSA. The DNA read from the CDR3 is TGTGCCAGCAGCTCGGAGAGACAGGGCTACGAG. Its protein is CASSSERQGYE. The CDR3 in its entirety is CASSSERQGYEQYF.

This clone qualifies as medium-sized. The read finishes 3 residues shy of the CDR3 end, and the germline J gene is used to complete it. The chain employs TRBV20-1 and TRBJ2-1; possible D gene TRBD1, 5 bases. Germline V gene data show CDR1 as DFQATT and CDR2 as SNEGSKA (reference sequence). Trimming left V 3 bases short and J 3 bases short, with 12 bases between. There are 14 residues in the CDR3. The CDR3 loop reads CSASGRDSYNEQFF. The DNA read from the CDR3 is TGCAGTGCTAGTGGGCGAGACAGCTACAATGAG.

Ten or more counts support this clone. The sequenced part of the CDR3 DNA is TGTGCCAGCACTTTAGCCATCTCTGGGGCCAACGTC. Translating gives CASTLAISGANV. The full CDR3 sequence reads CASTLAISGANVLTF. This sequence joins TRBV6-2 or TRBV6-3 and TRBJ2-6; D gene ambiguous. The read ends 3 residues before the CDR3 terminus; that terminus is restored from the germline J gene. Germline CDR1 reads MNHEY; CDR2 reads SVGEGT. The CDR3 covers 15 residues. V dropped 7 bases and J dropped 0 bases, with 10 bases sitting between them.

This clone was detected a few times. The CDR3 is cut off 3 residues early in the read; its end comes from the germline J gene. The rearrangement links TRBV19 to TRBJ2-5; 7 positions match TRBD2. Germline CDR1 is LNHDA and CDR2 is SQIVND (reference sequence). This CDR3 has 13 residues. V shed 5 bases, J shed 2 bases, and the junction held 2 bases outside the gene matches. CDR3 DNA, as far as it was read: TGTGCCAGTAGTTATAGCGGGCAAGAGACC. Residues: CASSYSGQET. From start to end, the CDR3 is CASSYSGQETQYF.

There are a few counts of this clone. The read halts 3 residues ahead of the CDR3 end, with the missing end drawn from the germline J gene. The chain joins TRBV7-2 to TRBJ2-5; 12 nucleotides align to TRBD2. The germline V gene has CDR1 SGHTA and CDR2 FQGNSA. This CDR3 has 15 amino acids. V lost 4 bases to trimming and J lost 4 bases; unmatched junction nucleotides: 4. Incomplete CDR3 DNA: TGTGCCAGCAGCTATGGACTAGCGGGGCTAGAGACC. Its translation is CASSYGLAGLET. The entire CDR3 protein is CASSYGLAGLETQYF.

This clone was recorded a few times. Read data end 3 residues before the CDR3 end; the end is taken from the germline J gene. This chain links TRBV7-3 with TRBJ2-7; TRBD2 aligns across 13 bases. Germline CDR1 reads SGHTA; CDR2 reads FQGTGA. The CDR3 is 19 residues long. Trimming took 0 bases from V and 1 from J; bases not matched to a gene: 9. CDR3 residues: CASSLTGGTSGETSYEQYF. The CDR3 DNA, read in part, is TGTGCCAGCAGCTTAACTGGGGGGACTAGCGGGGAGACGTCCTACGAG.

This clone has a handful of counts. From the germline J gene comes the end of the CDR3, since the read stops 3 residues before it. The chain employs TRBV19 and TRBJ1-4, with TRBD1 identical over 7 bases. Germline trimming cut 7 bases from V and 8 bases from J; bases unmatched to any gene: 13. The CDR3 is made up of 15 amino acids. The V gene's germline CDR1 is LNHDA and CDR2 SQIVND (reference sequence). The DNA read from the CDR3 is TGTGCCAGTAAACCCAGGGGGTTTGCTCGGGAAAAA. It encodes CASKPRGFAREK. The complete CDR3 sequence is CASKPRGFAREKLFF.

In regard to this clone: The read halts 3 residues ahead of the CDR3 end, with the missing end drawn from the germline J gene. The rearrangement links TRBV7-3 to TRBJ2-1; no definite D call. V shed 2 bases and J shed 8 bases, with 10 bases lying between them. Germline V gene data show CDR1 as SGHTA and CDR2 as FQGTGA. This CDR3 has 13 residues. CDR3: CASSLGPTDEQFF. Partial CDR3 DNA: TGTGCCAGCAGCTTAGGGCCCACGGATGAG.

On this clone: The missing CDR3 end, 3 residues past where the read stops, is filled in from the germline J gene. This chain uses TRBV7-8 with TRBJ2-1; D might be TRBD2 (6 bases). V lost 1 base and J lost 8, with 18 bases in between. Germline V lookup: CDR1 SGHVS, CDR2 FQNEAQ. The CDR3 runs 16 residues. The CDR3 is CASSLEVGGSGDEQFF. Partial CDR3 DNA: TGTGCCAGCAGCTTAGAAGTCGGGGGATCGGGGGATGAG.

The CDR3 loop reads CSARIPGYHEQYF. Incomplete CDR3 DNA: TGCAGTGCTAGGATTCCGGGTTACCACGAG. The genes are TRBV20-1 and TRBJ2-7, with D unclear. The sequence runs out 3 residues before the end of the CDR3; the remainder is reconstructed from the germline J gene. This CDR3 has 13 residues. Germline loops: CDR1 DFQATT, CDR2 SNEGSKA (reference sequence). Trimming pared 3 bases from V and 5 bases from J, leaving 14 bases between.